This T cell receptor (beta chain) was recorded in a study of T cell repertoires in cytomegalovirus infection (dated by TCRdb to about 2019). Looking at the study overall: The HLA type of each donor mattered for the analysis, because public TCR beta signatures pointed to carriage of CMV infection along with the matching HLA type. Points the paper makes about the study in general: Cumulative frequency of public TCR beta family members discriminated carriers of CMV infection plus the relevant HLA type in this cohort and an independent roughly 330-donor cohort. The ex vivo response was dominated by HLA-C-restricted CMV-specific TCR beta clonotypes, which also provided the single most frequent clonotype in two of eight donors.

Sequenced using an Illumina HiSeq 1500. In-frame beta chains were kept once TCRdb had trimmed the public reads at Q25 with fastp and called clones with MiXCR. Every CDR3 protein is listed once, alongside the most common genes and DNA of its rows. This sample holds approximately 750,000 distinct CDR3 sequences; approximately 40% were observed only once. The ten largest clonotypes hold around 2.8% of the sample. The germline V gene specifies SGHTA as CDR1 and FQGNSA as CDR2. CDR3 length: 13 amino acids, cysteine to phenylalanine. CDR3 DNA only is kept here, 39 bases in frame from base 1. Deletion took 1 base off V and 5 bases off J, with a span of 8 bases between the germline ends. This clonotype appeared many times. Its antigen target is currently unknown. Per-base quality was not reported, and no clone a single base away is much larger than it.

The source is a human donor in good health (CMV status not recorded). Some clones in this sample may be carry-over from other donors' samples. Material for sequencing was PBMCs. The chain uses TRBV7-2 and TRBJ2-5; the D gene remains uncertain. The bases are TGTGCCAGCAGCTTAGGCGTTTTGGAGACCCAGTACTTC. Translated, this gives CASSLGVLETQYF.